This T cell receptor beta chain came from a study of tumor-infiltrating lymphocytes in primary liver carcinoma. Both RNA and DNA were isolated together from about 21-30 mg of bulk tissue that had not been sorted. The germline V gene encodes CDR1 SGHAT and CDR2 FQNNGV. The CDR3 extends over 14 amino acids. Study observations and caveats: Only about 7-24% of top clones occurred in every one of the five tumor regions.

The researchers produced TCR beta cDNA from around 0.5 ug total RNA with a constant-region primer. Three nested multiplex PCR rounds of slightly modified ARM-PCR generated TCR beta libraries. For around 9 cycles apiece, the opening two PCR rounds ran with TRBV1-TRBV30 forward primers and a C-beta reverse primer. Using its own MiXCR run on the multiplex PCR reads, TCRdb lists one record per CDR3 protein. The table lists about 130,000 distinct CDR3 sequences, 64% of them singletons, with less than 10% in the top ten. This clonotype was recorded once. The antigen is unknown. Germline and junction disagree at one end, which may indicate a read error.

The sample was liver tumor tissue from sampling region 3. Sample subset: tumor region T3, left-lateral pole. This clonotype was obtained from a woman aged 55-70 years with primary liver carcinoma and hepatitis B virus infection. J is TRBJ2-3 and V is TRBV11-2; the D is unclear. The CDR3 sequence is CASSLDRKIGTQYF. The CDR3 DNA is TGTGCCAGCAGCTTAGACAGGAAGATCGGTACGCAGTATTTC.